One and the same sample provided the 27 T cell receptor beta chains below, sequenced in a study of siplizumab effects on memory and regulatory T cells. Assay used: immunoSEQ multiplex PCR; TCRdb lists only in-frame clones, some missing. The table shows nearly 85,000 clones, with more than 85% occurring only once. The material sequenced was CD8+ T cells sorted from blood. The source is a human donor in good health.

The chain combines TRBV6-5 with TRBJ2-1; 8 bases are shared with TRBD2. The CDR3 contains 14 residues. Trimming cost V 5 bases and J 5 bases; bases outside gene matches: 5. From germline, CDR1 is MNHEY and CDR2 SVGAGI. The CDR3 is CASSPLLADNEQFF. CDR3 in DNA: TGTGCCAGCAGTCCTCTACTAGCGGACAATGAGCAGTTCTTC.

V gene TRBV7-6 combines with J gene TRBJ1-1; maybe TRBD1 (6 bases). Per the germline V gene, CDR1 is SGHVS and CDR2 is FNYEAQ. The ends were cut back, 1 base at V and 0 bases at J, with 15 bases in the middle. The CDR3 extends over 17 amino acids. CDR3 sequence: CASSLGVKWDMNTEAFF. DNA for the CDR3: TGTGCCAGCAGCTTAGGAGTGAAATGGGACATGAACACTGAAGCTTTCTTT.

This rearrangement joins TRBV5-4 to TRBJ2-5; D gene ambiguous. The J call may be faulty, since TRBJ2-7 better matches the DNA end. The V gene's germline CDR1 is SGHNT and CDR2 YYREEE (reference sequence). The CDR3 totals 12 residues. Written as DNA, the CDR3 is TGTGCCAGCAGCTCCCTTAACTACGAGCAGTACTTC. The encoded protein is CASSSLNYEQYF.

This clone has only one observation. The chain's CDR3 is CASSSELLGRGEQYF. In nucleotides, the CDR3 is TGTGCCAGCAGCTCCGAGCTTTTGGGGAGAGGCGAGCAGTACTTC. The chain employs TRBV7-9 and TRBJ2-7; possible D gene TRBD2, 5 bases. CDR1 SEHNR and CDR2 FQNEAQ come from the germline V gene (reference sequence). Trimming took 4 bases from V and 6 from J, leaving 19 bases between them. The CDR3 covers 15 residues.

V is TRBV27 and J is TRBJ2-1, with 7 positions matching TRBD2. CDR3 length equals 14 residues. The germline CDR1 and CDR2 sequences are MNHEY and SMNVEV (reference sequence). J lost 5 bases, V lost 4 bases, and 5 bases had no gene match. CDR3 in amino acids: CASSSPAGHNEQFF. The CDR3 DNA is TGTGCCAGCAGTTCACCAGCGGGGCACAATGAGCAGTTCTTC.

The J gene is TRBJ1-3, the V gene TRBV10-1, with D hard to call. V was pared by 8 bases and J by 0 bases, with 8 bases between. Germline V gene lookup returns CDR1 WNHNN and CDR2 SYGVQD (reference sequence). The CDR3 extends over 13 amino acids. The CDR3 region has the DNA TGCGCCAGCGAGAATCCCTCTGGAAACACCATATATTTT. Protein product: CASENPSGNTIYF.

The chain is built from TRBV4-1 and TRBJ2-7; 10 bases agree with TRBD1. This CDR3 has 16 residues. V lost 3 bases to trimming and J lost 2 bases; unmatched junction nucleotides: 7. Germline V CDR1 and CDR2: MGHRA, YSYEKL. CDR3 sequence: CASSQSRTGGAYEQYF. Here the CDR3 DNA reads TGCGCCAGCAGCCAGTCCCGGACAGGGGGAGCCTACGAGCAGTACTTC.

The J gene is TRBJ2-5, the V gene TRBV11-2, with 10 bases that match TRBD2. V lost 3 bases, J lost 10 bases, and 20 bases stayed unmatched. The germline V gene encodes CDR1 SGHAT and CDR2 FQNNGV. There are 18 residues in the CDR3. Here the CDR3 DNA reads TGTGCCAGCAGCTTTGGCAGGGGCGCGCAAATAGCGGGAGGAGGCCAGTACTTC. It is translated as CASSFGRGAQIAGGGQYF.

This clone has just one count. The chain has TRBV7-8 and TRBJ2-1; D perhaps matches TRBD2 (5 bases). CDR3 length equals 16 residues. Trimming stripped 1 base from V and 5 bases from J, with 15 bases between. Per the germline V gene, CDR1 is SGHVS and CDR2 is FQNEAQ. The CDR3 loop reads CASSLVGGPLDNEQFF. CDR3 DNA sequence: TGTGCCAGCAGCTTAGTAGGAGGTCCGTTAGACAATGAGCAGTTCTTC.

The rearrangement uses TRBV5-1 and TRBJ2-1; the match to TRBD2 covers 7 bases. The CDR3 spans 15 residues. V gave up 1 base and J gave up 7 bases; unmatched junction bases: 8. The V gene's germline CDR1 is SGHRS and CDR2 YFSETQ. The CDR3 nucleotides read TGCGCCAGCAGCTTGAATAGCGGGTACGGAAATGAGCAGTTCTTC. Its translation: CASSLNSGYGNEQFF.

The chain couples TRBV2 to TRBJ2-5; D is perhaps TRBD1 or TRBD2 (6 bases each). The CDR3 has 15 residues. CDR1 SNHLY and CDR2 FYNNEI come from the germline V gene. V lost 7 bases and J lost 0, with 15 bases in between. CDR3 in amino acids: CASTRQDYHQETQYF. The CDR3 DNA follows: TGTGCCAGCACCCGACAGGACTACCACCAAGAGACCCAGTACTTC.

The rearrangement joins TRBV19 to TRBJ1-2, with D perhaps TRBD1 (6 bases). Germline lookup yields CDR1 LNHDA and CDR2 SQIVND (reference sequence). With 6 bases removed from V and 4 bases from J, the gap between germline ends came to 27 bases. This CDR3 is built from 18 residues. The CDR3 sequence is CASRGVKGTPLSGYGYTF. The CDR3 nucleotides are TGTGCCAGTAGAGGGGTAAAAGGGACACCCCTATCGGGCTATGGCTACACCTTC.

This chain connects TRBV19 to TRBJ1-5; the D is unclear. The CDR3 runs 13 residues. V lost 5 bases and J lost 5, with 10 bases in between. Germline V gives CDR1 LNHDA, CDR2 SQIVND (reference sequence). CDR3 in amino acids: CASSLTDYQPQHF. CDR3 in DNA: TGTGCCAGTAGTTTGACGGATTATCAGCCCCAGCATTTT.

The rearrangement links TRBV19 to TRBJ2-1; 7 positions match TRBD2. V shed 5 bases and J 7 bases; nucleotides not matched to a gene: 8. This CDR3 has 14 residues. CDR1 and CDR2 (germline): LNHDA, SQIVND (reference sequence). The CDR3 loop reads CASSYYGRKNEQFF. The CDR3 coding sequence is TGTGCCAGTAGTTATTACGGGAGGAAAAATGAGCAGTTCTTC.

V and J are TRBV7-6 and TRBJ2-3, with D possibly being TRBD2 (7 bases). This CDR3 has 14 residues. Between the trimmed V and J ends, which lost 6 bases and 4 bases, there was a span of 14 bases. Germline V gives CDR1 SGHVS, CDR2 FNYEAQ. For the CDR3, the DNA is TGTGCCAGCAGAAGGGGGGGATCGGCAGATACGCAGTATTTT. Protein: CASRRGGSADTQYF.

This rearrangement joins TRBV12-5 to TRBJ1-2, with D possibly being TRBD1 (5 bases). The germline V and J ends were trimmed by 3 bases and 4 bases, with 12 bases remaining between them. The CDR3 length is 14 residues. Germline assignment: CDR1 LGHNT and CDR2 FRNRAP. CDR3 coding DNA: TGTGCTAGTGGTTTTCAGGACACCCTCTATGGCTACACCTTC. It encodes CASGFQDTLYGYTF.

The rearrangement uses TRBV19 and TRBJ2-1; 7 nucleotides line up with TRBD1. The ends lost 5 bases at V and 7 bases at J; junction bases unmatched: 11. The CDR3 length is 15 residues. CDR1 is LNHDA, CDR2 SQIVND, per germline (reference sequence). In nucleotides, the CDR3 is TGTGCCAGTAGTTTTCGTACAGGGGTGGGGAATGAGCAGTTCTTC. It encodes CASSFRTGVGNEQFF. Full variable domain (outside the CDR3, taken from reference TRBV19 and TRBJ2-1): DGGITQSPKYLFRKEGQNVTLSCEQNLNHDAMYWYRQDPGQGLRLIYYSQIVNDFQKGDIAEGYSVSREKKESFPLTVTSAQKNPTAFYLCASSFRTGVGNEQFFGPGTRLTVL.

The CDR3 DNA sequence: TGTGCCAGTAGTACCGGGACTAGGAGCTACAATGAGCAGTTCTTC. It is translated as CASSTGTRSYNEQFF. The chain combines TRBV14 with TRBJ2-1, with 8 positions matching TRBD2. The CDR3 contains 15 residues. J gave up 3 bases and V 9 bases, and 10 bases lay outside the gene matches. CDR1 and CDR2 from the germline V gene are SGHDN and FVKESK.

The chain employs TRBV9 and TRBJ1-1; D uncertain. V was cut by 0 bases and J by 0 bases, with 9 bases left in between. The CDR3 runs to 15 residues. From germline, CDR1 is SGDLS and CDR2 YYNGEE. CDR3 protein: CASSVGGSMNTEAFF. In nucleotides, the CDR3 is TGTGCCAGCAGCGTAGGCGGAAGCATGAACACTGAAGCTTTCTTT.

Note on this clone: This CDR3 is also generated by other DNA sequences in the sample. This CDR3 is CASSLVGQGETQYF. DNA of the CDR3: TGTGCCAGCAGCTTAGTAGGGCAGGGTGAGACCCAGTACTTC. The chain recombines TRBV7-9 with TRBJ2-5; maybe TRBD1 (5 bases). The CDR3 totals 14 residues. With 1 base removed from V and 5 bases from J, the gap between germline ends came to 11 bases. Germline loops: CDR1 SEHNR, CDR2 FQNEAQ (reference sequence).

The chain has TRBV28 and TRBJ1-5; 7 nucleotides match TRBD1. This CDR3 is built from 14 residues. Per germline, CDR1 MDHEN and CDR2 SYDVKM. Losses at the gene ends were 7 bases for V and 6 bases for J; bases not matched to a gene: 9. CDR3 loop: CASTSRGGGQPQHF. The CDR3 DNA reads TGTGCCAGCACCTCACGAGGGGGCGGTCAGCCCCAGCATTTT. Full variable domain (rest looked up from reference TRBV28 and TRBJ1-5): DVKVTQSSRYLVKRTGEKVFLECVQDMDHENMFWYRQDPGLGLRLIYFSYDVKMKEKGDIPEGYSVSREKKERFSLILESASTNQTSMYLCASTSRGGGQPQHFGDGTRLSIL.

The V gene is TRBV4-1, the J gene TRBJ2-7, with 7 bases identical to TRBD2. After removal of 1 base from V and 5 bases from J, the junction contained 8 bases not matched to a gene. CDR3 length: 15 amino acids. Germline V gene sequence: CDR1 MGHRA, CDR2 YSYEKL. The CDR3 region is CASSQATSSVDEQYF. The CDR3 DNA follows: TGCGCCAGCAGCCAAGCGACTAGCTCAGTCGACGAGCAGTACTTC.

V usage is TRBV7-9 and J usage is TRBJ2-1; no clear D gene. V was pared by 1 base and J by 7 bases, with 8 bases between. This CDR3 has 13 amino acids. Germline V gives CDR1 SEHNR, CDR2 FQNEAQ (reference sequence). CDR3 in DNA: TGTGCCAGCAGCTTAGGGGGTTTGAATGAGCAGTTCTTC. Amino acid sequence: CASSLGGLNEQFF.

The rearrangement joins TRBV13 to TRBJ1-1; 7 bases map to TRBD1. Germline lookup yields CDR1 PRHDT and CDR2 FYEKMQ (reference sequence). Trimming took 6 bases from V and 2 from J; bases not matched to a gene: 6. The CDR3 runs to 14 residues. The CDR3 is CASRLQGYNTEAFF. In DNA form, the CDR3 reads TGTGCCAGCAGGCTACAGGGGTACAACACTGAAGCTTTCTTT.

This clone was detected a few times. This chain links TRBV4-1 with TRBJ1-2; tentatively, D is TRBD1 (6 bases). Trimming stripped 1 base from V and 3 bases from J, with 12 bases between. Germline V lookup: CDR1 MGHRA, CDR2 YSYEKL. There are 15 residues in the CDR3. The CDR3 coding sequence is TGCGCCAGCAGCCAAGTACAGGGACGTGACTATGGCTACACCTTC. Protein sequence: CASSQVQGRDYGYTF.

The gene calls are TRBV19 and TRBJ2-7, with 7 bases that match TRBD1. The V gene end was trimmed by 4 bases and the J gene end by 4 bases; junction bases not matched to a gene: 10. In germline, CDR1 is LNHDA, CDR2 SQIVND (reference sequence). This CDR3 is 15 amino acids long. CDR3 region: CASSKTGAREYEQYF. For the CDR3, the DNA is TGTGCCAGTAGTAAAACAGGGGCCAGGGAGTACGAGCAGTACTTC.

The CDR3 reads CASSTRLAGTDTQYF. CDR3 DNA: TGTGCCAGCAGCACCCGACTAGCGGGGACAGATACGCAGTATTTT. This chain links TRBV7-8 with TRBJ2-3; 11 bases line up with TRBD2. V shed 5 bases, J shed 3 bases, and the junction held 4 bases outside the gene matches. The CDR3 is 15 amino acids. The germline CDR1 and CDR2 sequences are SGHVS and FQNEAQ.